One T cell receptor beta chain is described in this entry. Sequenced by immunoSEQ multiplex PCR; TCRdb stores in-frame clones only, minus some. Of a few hundred thousand clones in the sample, around four fifths were seen once. This sample is part of a study of blood T cell repertoires in COVID-19. Sequences were obtained from peripheral blood. The TCR comes from a woman aged 50 to 60 with acute or convalescent COVID-19.

CDR3 loop: CASFPGQTAGANVLTF. CDR3 DNA: TGCGCCAGCTTCCCGGGACAGACCGCTGGGGCCAACGTCCTGACTTTC. The V call is TRBV5-1, the J call TRBJ2-6; 7 bases align to TRBD1. There are 16 residues in the CDR3. V trimming: 7 bases; J trimming: 2 bases; junction bases outside the gene matches: 9. CDR1 is SGHRS, CDR2 YFSETQ, per germline. Together with reference TRBV5-1 and TRBJ2-6, the CDR3 gives the full variable domain: KAGVTQTPRYLIKTRGQQVTLSCSPISGHRSVSWYQQTPGQGLQFLFEYFSETQRNKGNFPGRFSGRQFSNSRSEMNVSTLELGDSALYLCASFPGQTAGANVLTFGAGSRLTVL.